Below, 27 T cell receptor beta chains from the same sample are listed, as sequenced in a study of memory CD4+ T cells and cytomegalovirus serostatus. Data came from immunoSEQ multiplex PCR; TCRdb stores just in-frame clones and leaves some out. The repertoire has about 64,000 clones, 60% to 80% of them found once; the top ten carry 0.88%. Single viable CD3+CD4+CD8-CD45RO+ cells were sorted as the memory CD4+ T cells. Sequencing was done on a sample of memory CD4+ T cells from blood. These receptor sequences come from an adult in good health and CMV-seronegative.

The V call is TRBV29-1, the J call TRBJ1-1, with D possibly matching TRBD1 (6 bases). V lost 5 bases and J 1 base, leaving 14 bases between the germline ends. The CDR3 is 14 amino acids. CDR1 is SQVTM and CDR2 is ANQGSEA in the germline V gene. CDR3 bases: TGCAGCGTTAAGATCTCAGGGGAGAACACTGAAGCTTTCTTT. This codes for CSVKISGENTEAFF.

CDR3 in amino acids: CASSPGGGGNTIYF. CDR3 in DNA: TGTGCCAGCAGCCCTGGAGGGGGTGGAAACACCATATATTTT. The chain is built from TRBV6-6 and TRBJ1-3, with D possibly matching TRBD1 (6 bases). This CDR3 contains 14 residues. Germline V gives CDR1 MNHNY, CDR2 SVGAGI (reference sequence). Trimming stripped 6 bases from V and 3 bases from J, with 12 bases between.

The gene calls are TRBV28 and TRBJ2-1; 10 bases fit TRBD2. Germline CDR1 reads MDHEN; CDR2 reads SYDVKM. CDR3 length: 15 residues. V was pared by 8 bases and J by 8 bases, with 12 bases of the junction left unmatched. The CDR3 DNA sequence: TGTGCCAGCCAAAACCCGTCTAGCGGGAGCCATGAGCAGTTCTTC. Amino acids: CASQNPSSGSHEQFF.

The chain links TRBV19 to TRBJ1-5, with 8 bases identical to TRBD1. This CDR3 has 12 amino acids. Germline-derived CDR1 and CDR2 are LNHDA and SQIVND (reference sequence). V was pared by 4 bases and J by 9 bases, with 2 bases of the junction left unmatched. The CDR3 coding sequence is TGTGCCAGTAGTACCGACAGGGGGCCCCAGCATTTT. Amino acid sequence: CASSTDRGPQHF.

The chain is built from TRBV5-5 and TRBJ1-1; perhaps TRBD1 as D (6 bases). V was pared by 4 bases and J by 0 bases, with 13 bases between. In germline, CDR1 is SGHKS, CDR2 YYEKEE (reference sequence). The CDR3 totals 15 residues. DNA for the CDR3: TGTGCCAGCAGCCCAGGGACACTTATGAACACTGAAGCTTTCTTT. Amino acid sequence: CASSPGTLMNTEAFF.

The gene calls are TRBV7-2 and TRBJ2-7; TRBD1 aligns across 8 bases. There are 15 residues in the CDR3. Looked up from germline, CDR1 is SGHTA and CDR2 is FQGNSA. J gave up 3 bases and V 5 bases, and 9 bases lay outside the gene matches. The chain's CDR3 is CASSPTGQDRYEQYF. CDR3 in DNA: TGTGCCAGCAGCCCAACGGGACAGGATCGCTACGAGCAGTACTTC. Filled out from reference TRBV7-2 and TRBJ2-7, the complete variable domain reads GAGVSQSPSNKVTEKGKDVELRCDPISGHTALYWYRQSLGQGLEFLIYFQGNSAPDKSGLPSDRFSAERTGGSVSTLTIQRTQQEDSAVYLCASSPTGQDRYEQYFGPGTRLTVT.

The gene calls are TRBV11-2 and TRBJ1-3, with D perhaps matching TRBD1 (6 bases). Germline V gene lookup returns CDR1 SGHAT and CDR2 FQNNGV. V lost 5 bases, J lost 0 bases, and 20 bases lay in between. The CDR3 runs 18 residues. The CDR3 coding sequence is TGTGCCAGCAGCCGCTTTGGGGGGGCGGGTCGCTCTGGAAACACCATATATTTT. Residues: CASSRFGGAGRSGNTIYF.

The chain couples TRBV10-3 to TRBJ2-5; 8 bases map to TRBD1. Germline V gives CDR1 ENHRY, CDR2 SYGVKD. This CDR3 region has 16 residues. V trimming: 2 bases; J trimming: 7 bases; junction bases outside the gene matches: 12. CDR3 sequence reads: CAISEGGSGGDLTQYF. The CDR3 DNA reads as TGTGCCATCAGTGAGGGAGGGTCAGGGGGCGACTTGACCCAGTACTTC.

The gene calls are TRBV10-3 and TRBJ2-3; D could derive from TRBD1 or TRBD2 (7 bases each). CDR3 size: 13 residues. The V gene lost 8 bases and the J gene lost 6 bases, with 15 bases spanning the gap. Germline assignment: CDR1 ENHRY and CDR2 SYGVKD. CDR3 in amino acids: CAIGGDSGDTQYF. The CDR3 DNA sequence: TGTGCCATCGGGGGGGACAGCGGGGATACGCAGTATTTT.

The genes are TRBV4-2 and TRBJ2-2; 9 nucleotides align to TRBD2. Per germline, CDR1 LGHNA and CDR2 YNFKEQ. The CDR3 totals 15 residues. V shed 8 bases, J shed 4 bases, and the junction held 8 bases outside the gene matches. The CDR3 loop is CASGTGTSRTGELFF. The CDR3 bases are TGTGCCAGCGGGACCGGGACTAGCCGCACCGGGGAGCTGTTTTTT.

V gene TRBV7-3 combines with J gene TRBJ2-2, with 9 bases lining up with TRBD1. CDR1 is SGHTA and CDR2 is FQGTGA in the germline V gene. Trimming cost V 4 bases and J 1 base; bases outside gene matches: 4. The CDR3 extends over 16 amino acids. The CDR3 sequence is CASSSRTGENTGELFF. CDR3 nucleotide sequence: TGTGCCAGCAGCTCGAGGACAGGGGAGAACACCGGGGAGCTGTTTTTT.

This clone occurred once. The chain uses TRBV7-9 and TRBJ2-3; D is unclear. The CDR3 is made up of 15 amino acids. V was pared by 1 base and J by 3 bases, with 11 bases between. CDR1 SEHNR and CDR2 FQNEAQ come from the germline V gene (reference sequence). The DNA of the CDR3 is TGTGCCAGCAGCTTAGGGGGAAGCAGGACAGATACGCAGTATTTT. Translating gives CASSLGGSRTDTQYF.

The rearrangement joins TRBV11-2 to TRBJ2-3; no reliable D call. The germline gives CDR1 SGHAT, CDR2 FQNNGV. The V and J ends lost 1 base and 2 bases respectively, with 7 bases between them. The CDR3 sequence is 14 residues long. The CDR3 here is CASSLAEITDTQYF. The DNA for the CDR3 is TGTGCCAGCAGCTTAGCAGAAATCACAGATACGCAGTATTTT. The full variable domain, its missing parts supplied by reference TRBV11-2 and TRBJ2-3, is EAGVAQSPRYKIIEKRQSVAFWCNPISGHATLYWYQQILGQGPKLLIQFQNNGVVDDSQLPKDRFSAERLKGVDSTLKIQPAKLEDSAVYLCASSLAEITDTQYFGPGTRLTVL.

This CDR3 reads CASSVGWADYEQYF. The DNA for the CDR3 is TGTGCCAGCAGCGTGGGGTGGGCCGACTACGAGCAGTACTTC. V is TRBV9 and J is TRBJ2-7; D call uncertain. The CDR3 runs to 14 residues. Per the germline V gene, CDR1 is SGDLS and CDR2 is YYNGEE. Trimming removed 2 bases at V and 3 bases at J, with 12 bases between.

The V and J genes are TRBV27 and TRBJ1-1; D perhaps matches TRBD1 (5 bases). From germline, CDR1 is MNHEY and CDR2 SMNVEV (reference sequence). This CDR3 is 14 amino acids long. V was clipped by 4 bases and J by 3 bases, with 12 bases between them. CDR3 in DNA: TGTGCCAGCAGTTCAGGGTTTATCCACACTGAAGCTTTCTTT. Its protein product is CASSSGFIHTEAFF.

This rearrangement joins TRBV7-2 to TRBJ1-2, with 7 nucleotides matching TRBD1. CDR1 is SGHTA, CDR2 FQGNSA, per germline. Trimming removed 0 bases from V and 0 bases from J; junction bases left unmatched: 4. This CDR3 contains 16 residues. The CDR3 protein is CASSLATGAANYGYTF. The CDR3 region has the DNA TGTGCCAGCAGCTTAGCTACAGGGGCGGCTAACTATGGCTACACCTTC.

V is TRBV11-2 and J is TRBJ2-3; 8 bases fit TRBD2. The CDR3 sequence is 16 residues long. V lost 1 base, J lost 12 bases, and 15 bases stayed unmatched. In germline, CDR1 is SGHAT, CDR2 FQNNGV. CDR3 sequence reads: CASSLGDLEGAGAQYF. The CDR3 region has the DNA TGTGCCAGCAGCTTAGGGGACCTGGAGGGAGCGGGGGCCCAGTATTTT.

Written as DNA, the CDR3 is TGTGCCAGCAGCTTATCTTCGGCGGGATCCTACAATGAGCAGTTCTTC. This encodes CASSLSSAGSYNEQFF. The chain joins TRBV7-9 to TRBJ2-1; a possible D gene is TRBD2 (6 bases). CDR3 length equals 16 residues. CDR1 and CDR2 (germline): SEHNR, FQNEAQ (reference sequence). Trimming took off 2 bases at V and 1 base at J, with 12 bases between the two ends.

The V call is TRBV27, the J call TRBJ2-7; 10 bases line up with TRBD2. J lost 3 bases, V lost 5 bases, and 7 bases had no gene match. CDR1 is MNHEY, CDR2 SMNVEV, per germline (reference sequence). The CDR3 has 15 amino acids. The CDR3 loop reads CASSPTSGAIYEQYF. DNA of the CDR3: TGTGCCAGCAGTCCTACTAGCGGGGCTATCTACGAGCAGTACTTC.

The chain has TRBV11-1 and TRBJ2-1, with D unclear. Trimming pared 2 bases from V and 6 bases from J, leaving 2 bases between. This CDR3 is built from 11 residues. The germline V gene encodes CDR1 SGHAT and CDR2 FQDESV (reference sequence). The CDR3 spells CASSLINEQFF. CDR3 in DNA: TGTGCCAGCAGCTTAATCAATGAGCAGTTCTTC. Full variable domain (missing parts from reference TRBV11-1 and TRBJ2-1): EAEVAQSPRYKITEKSQAVAFWCDPISGHATLYWYRQILGQGPELLVQFQDESVVDDSQLPKDRFSAERLKGVDSTLKIQPAELGDSAMYLCASSLINEQFFGPGTRLTVL.

This chain uses TRBV6-1 with TRBJ2-1; possible D gene TRBD2, 5 bases. CDR3 length: 14 residues. Trimming took off 7 bases at V and 0 bases at J, with 10 bases between the two ends. Looked up from germline, CDR1 is MNHNS and CDR2 is SASEGT. The CDR3 region is CASKADYSYNEQFF. As DNA, the CDR3 is TGTGCCAGCAAAGCGGATTACTCCTACAATGAGCAGTTCTTC.

This sequence joins TRBV5-1 and TRBJ1-4, with a possible D match to TRBD1 (5 bases). There are 15 residues in the CDR3. Trimming pared 0 bases from V and 0 bases from J, leaving 6 bases between. Germline V gene data show CDR1 as SGHRS and CDR2 as YFSETQ. CDR3 residues: CASSLVGATNEKLFF. CDR3 DNA sequence: TGCGCCAGCAGCTTGGTGGGGGCAACTAATGAAAAACTGTTTTTT.

V gene TRBV11-1 combines with J gene TRBJ1-1; D ambiguous. Per the germline V gene, CDR1 is SGHAT and CDR2 is FQDESV (reference sequence). Trimming cost V 5 bases and J 7 bases, with 11 bases left between them. This CDR3 is 12 amino acids long. The CDR3 loop reads CASSADRSEAFF. The CDR3 DNA is TGTGCCAGCAGCGCAGACCGTAGTGAAGCTTTCTTT.

This clone was seen more than once but under ten times. J is TRBJ1-4 and V is TRBV7-6; the D is unclear. The germline CDR1 and CDR2 sequences are SGHVS and FNYEAQ. The CDR3 runs 15 residues. V dropped 8 bases and J dropped 6 bases, with 19 bases sitting between them. The CDR3 DNA reads as TGTGCCAGCGTTGGGTCCCCTAACCAGTATGAAAAACTGTTTTTT. This encodes CASVGSPNQYEKLFF.

The chain recombines TRBV7-2 with TRBJ1-5; no definite D call. This CDR3 region has 13 residues. Germline CDR1 is SGHTA and CDR2 is FQGNSA. Trimming left V 5 bases short and J 3 bases short, with 8 bases between. CDR3 residues: CASSRWDNQPQHF. CDR3 sequence (DNA): TGTGCCAGCAGCCGATGGGACAATCAGCCCCAGCATTTT.

The genes are TRBV28 and TRBJ1-3; possibly TRBD1 for D (6 bases). The V gene's germline CDR1 is MDHEN and CDR2 SYDVKM. V was clipped by 1 base and J by 1 base, with 11 bases between them. This CDR3 has 16 amino acids. CDR3: CASSLLSGTSGNTIYF. The CDR3 DNA follows: TGTGCCAGCAGTTTATTGTCAGGGACATCTGGAAACACCATATATTTT.

The chain has TRBV11-2 and TRBJ2-7; either TRBD1 or TRBD2 may fit D (5 bases each). This CDR3 has 15 residues. The V gene lost 0 bases and the J gene lost 2 bases, with 11 bases spanning the gap. Per the germline V gene, CDR1 is SGHAT and CDR2 is FQNNGV. The CDR3 is CASSLDRGSTYEQYF. The CDR3 DNA follows: TGTGCCAGCAGCTTAGATCGGGGCTCCACCTACGAGCAGTACTTC.